This entry lists 18 T cell receptor beta chains sequenced from one sample in a study of blood T cell repertoires in COVID-19. Produced via immunoSEQ multiplex PCR; TCRdb's table is partial and in-frame only. The sample holds about 220,000 clones, approximately 78% seen once. Sequencing was carried out using peripheral blood. These receptors came from a woman between 65 and 79 years old with COVID-19, enrolled during active disease.

Here the CDR3 reads CASSFGGGDQPQHF. CDR3 coding DNA: TGTGCCAGCAGCTTCGGGGGAGGAGATCAGCCCCAGCATTTT. The rearrangement joins TRBV7-2 to TRBJ1-5; D perhaps matches TRBD1 (5 bases). The V end lost 3 bases, the J end lost 5 bases, and 11 bases lay between the germline ends. Germline values: CDR1 SGHTA, CDR2 FQGNSA. The CDR3 runs 14 residues.

This sequence joins TRBV4-1 and TRBJ1-1, with D possibly matching TRBD1 (5 bases). The CDR3 has 16 residues. CDR1 is MGHRA, CDR2 YSYEKL, per germline. Trimming removed 0 bases from V and 5 bases from J, with 16 bases in between. The CDR3 spells CASSQDPWQGRTEAFF. CDR3 nucleotides: TGCGCCAGCAGCCAAGATCCCTGGCAGGGCCGGACTGAAGCTTTCTTT.

This rearrangement joins TRBV4-3 to TRBJ2-2; 10 nucleotides match TRBD2. CDR1 is LGHNA and CDR2 is YSLEER in the germline V gene. The CDR3 is 18 amino acids. Trimming removed 4 bases from V and 5 bases from J; junction bases left unmatched: 13. This CDR3 is CASSLSASGRRDTGELFF. The CDR3 DNA is TGCGCCAGCAGCCTTTCGGCTAGCGGGAGAAGGGATACCGGGGAGCTGTTTTTT.

CDR3 in amino acids: CASSLGAGGYNEQFF. CDR3 coding DNA: TGTGCCAGCAGCTTGGGGGCGGGGGGATACAATGAGCAGTTCTTC. V is TRBV5-4 and J is TRBJ2-1, with TRBD2 matching over 8 bases. Germline V gene sequence: CDR1 SGHNT, CDR2 YYREEE (reference sequence). The CDR3 loop spans 15 amino acids. The V segment lost 0 bases and the J segment 4 bases; nucleotides outside the gene matches: 3.

This chain links TRBV7-3 with TRBJ1-3, with D tentatively TRBD1 (5 bases). Germline V lookup: CDR1 SGHTA, CDR2 FQGTGA. There are 15 residues in the CDR3. V was shortened by 3 bases and J by 3 bases, with 12 bases between the two germline ends. The CDR3 DNA follows: TGTGCCAGCAGCTTGGGGGGATCGTATGGAAACACCATATATTTT. Its translation: CASSLGGSYGNTIYF.

The chain links TRBV30 to TRBJ2-2; 12 bases line up with TRBD2. CDR3 size: 16 residues. Germline CDR1 GTSNPN, CDR2 SVGIG (reference sequence). The J segment lost 2 bases and the V segment lost 7 bases, leaving 8 bases of the junction unmatched. The DNA for the CDR3 is TGTGCCTTAAGCGGACTAGCGGGGTCAAACACCGGGGAGCTGTTTTTT. Translating it yields CALSGLAGSNTGELFF.

This clone has a single count. The genes are TRBV15 and TRBJ2-1, with D perhaps TRBD2 (6 bases). The V gene's germline CDR1 is LNHNV and CDR2 YYDKDF (reference sequence). The CDR3 runs 15 residues. Deletions cut 1 base from V and 6 bases from J, with 13 bases between. The CDR3: CATSRVADAGNEQFF. CDR3 sequence (DNA): TGTGCCACCAGCAGAGTAGCGGATGCGGGCAATGAGCAGTTCTTC.

The chain couples TRBV28 to TRBJ1-6, with D possibly being TRBD1 (6 bases). With 6 bases removed from V and 8 bases from J, the gap between germline ends came to 11 bases. The CDR3 extends over 13 amino acids. Germline-derived CDR1 and CDR2 are MDHEN and SYDVKM. This CDR3 is CASRGGAYSPLHF. CDR3 coding DNA: TGTGCCAGCAGGGGGGGGGCCTATTCACCCCTCCACTTT.

DNA for the CDR3: TGTGCCAGCAGTTTGGGACTAGCGGGAATAGAGACCCAGTACTTC. The encoded protein is CASSLGLAGIETQYF. The chain carries TRBV28 and TRBJ2-5; TRBD2 matches 13 bases. The CDR3 is 15 amino acids. Germline V gene lookup returns CDR1 MDHEN and CDR2 SYDVKM. V dropped 3 bases and J dropped 4; count of bases not matched to a gene: 2.

This clone was detected only once. V gene TRBV6-5 combines with J gene TRBJ2-7, with 7 bases identical to TRBD2. Germline values: CDR1 MNHEY, CDR2 SVGAGI. This CDR3 contains 14 residues. With 7 bases clipped from V and 2 bases from J, the junction kept 8 bases outside the gene matches. DNA of the CDR3: TGTGCCAGCAAACCCACTAGCGACGCCTACGAGCAGTACTTC. As protein: CASKPTSDAYEQYF.

This clone was detected only once. Other DNA sequences in the sample encode the same CDR3. The rearrangement joins TRBV12-3 or TRBV12-4 to TRBJ1-1, with TRBD1 matching over 7 bases. With V trimmed by 6 bases and J by 4 bases, 2 bases remained unmatched. The CDR3 is made up of 12 amino acids. The CDR3: CASSPGGTEAFF. The CDR3 DNA reads as TGTGCCAGCAGCCCAGGGGGCACTGAAGCTTTCTTT.

This chain connects TRBV6-5 to TRBJ2-5; possible D gene TRBD1, 5 bases. The CDR3 is 15 residues long. V gave up 1 base and J gave up 4 bases, with 13 bases separating them. The germline gives CDR1 MNHEY, CDR2 SVGAGI. Here the CDR3 DNA reads TGTGCCAGCAGTTACTTGTGGAGCCAGGGAGAGACCCAGTACTTC. It yields the protein CASSYLWSQGETQYF.

J is TRBJ2-7 and V is TRBV7-9, with TRBD1 matching over 11 bases. The ends lost 5 bases at V and 4 bases at J; junction bases unmatched: 10. The germline V gene encodes CDR1 SEHNR and CDR2 FQNEAQ (reference sequence). The CDR3 contains 16 residues. The CDR3 loop reads CASSRPRGQGVYEQYF. CDR3 sequence (DNA): TGTGCCAGCAGCCGGCCAAGGGGACAGGGGGTTTACGAGCAGTACTTC.

Written as DNA, the CDR3 is TGTGCCAGTAACCGGCAGGCCAATTCACCCCTCCACTTT. Translation gives CASNRQANSPLHF. This chain uses TRBV19 with TRBJ1-6; D gene unclear. This CDR3 comprises 13 residues. The V gene's germline CDR1 is LNHDA and CDR2 SQIVND (reference sequence). Trimming stripped 7 bases from V and 7 bases from J, with 11 bases between.

V is TRBV27 and J is TRBJ1-1, with a possible D match to TRBD1 (6 bases). V shed 10 bases and J shed 4 bases, with 19 bases lying between them. Germline values: CDR1 MNHEY, CDR2 SMNVEV (reference sequence). The length of the CDR3 is 14 residues. CDR3 nucleotides: TGTGCCACCCGATCGGGGGGGCGCTCCACTGAAGCTTTCTTT. This sequence encodes CATRSGGRSTEAFF.

The V and J genes are TRBV29-1 and TRBJ1-2; 7 bases agree with TRBD1. Germline CDR1 is SQVTM and CDR2 is ANQGSEA. This CDR3 has 13 residues. Trimming cost V 4 bases and J 4 bases; bases outside gene matches: 6. CDR3 in DNA: TGCAGCGTTGGTACAGGGGCGGTCTATGGCTACACCTTC. Protein sequence: CSVGTGAVYGYTF.

The chain is built from TRBV19 and TRBJ2-6; 9 bases are shared with TRBD1. From germline, CDR1 is LNHDA and CDR2 SQIVND (reference sequence). J gave up 5 bases and V 2 bases, and 16 bases lay outside the gene matches. The CDR3 runs to 20 residues. Written as DNA, the CDR3 is TGTGCCAGTAGTATATCCTTCTACCGGACAGGGGCCCGCCGGGCCAACGTCCTGACTTTC. Translated, it gives CASSISFYRTGARRANVLTF.

V and J are TRBV25-1 and TRBJ2-1, with TRBD2 matching 10 bases. CDR1 is MGHDK and CDR2 is SYGVNS in the germline V gene. Trimming took 1 base from V and 3 from J; bases not matched to a gene: 9. The CDR3 is made up of 18 amino acids. The CDR3, as DNA: TGTGCCAGCAGTGAATCCGGGCTAGCGGGAGCGCACTACAATGAGCAGTTCTTC. It translates to CASSESGLAGAHYNEQFF.